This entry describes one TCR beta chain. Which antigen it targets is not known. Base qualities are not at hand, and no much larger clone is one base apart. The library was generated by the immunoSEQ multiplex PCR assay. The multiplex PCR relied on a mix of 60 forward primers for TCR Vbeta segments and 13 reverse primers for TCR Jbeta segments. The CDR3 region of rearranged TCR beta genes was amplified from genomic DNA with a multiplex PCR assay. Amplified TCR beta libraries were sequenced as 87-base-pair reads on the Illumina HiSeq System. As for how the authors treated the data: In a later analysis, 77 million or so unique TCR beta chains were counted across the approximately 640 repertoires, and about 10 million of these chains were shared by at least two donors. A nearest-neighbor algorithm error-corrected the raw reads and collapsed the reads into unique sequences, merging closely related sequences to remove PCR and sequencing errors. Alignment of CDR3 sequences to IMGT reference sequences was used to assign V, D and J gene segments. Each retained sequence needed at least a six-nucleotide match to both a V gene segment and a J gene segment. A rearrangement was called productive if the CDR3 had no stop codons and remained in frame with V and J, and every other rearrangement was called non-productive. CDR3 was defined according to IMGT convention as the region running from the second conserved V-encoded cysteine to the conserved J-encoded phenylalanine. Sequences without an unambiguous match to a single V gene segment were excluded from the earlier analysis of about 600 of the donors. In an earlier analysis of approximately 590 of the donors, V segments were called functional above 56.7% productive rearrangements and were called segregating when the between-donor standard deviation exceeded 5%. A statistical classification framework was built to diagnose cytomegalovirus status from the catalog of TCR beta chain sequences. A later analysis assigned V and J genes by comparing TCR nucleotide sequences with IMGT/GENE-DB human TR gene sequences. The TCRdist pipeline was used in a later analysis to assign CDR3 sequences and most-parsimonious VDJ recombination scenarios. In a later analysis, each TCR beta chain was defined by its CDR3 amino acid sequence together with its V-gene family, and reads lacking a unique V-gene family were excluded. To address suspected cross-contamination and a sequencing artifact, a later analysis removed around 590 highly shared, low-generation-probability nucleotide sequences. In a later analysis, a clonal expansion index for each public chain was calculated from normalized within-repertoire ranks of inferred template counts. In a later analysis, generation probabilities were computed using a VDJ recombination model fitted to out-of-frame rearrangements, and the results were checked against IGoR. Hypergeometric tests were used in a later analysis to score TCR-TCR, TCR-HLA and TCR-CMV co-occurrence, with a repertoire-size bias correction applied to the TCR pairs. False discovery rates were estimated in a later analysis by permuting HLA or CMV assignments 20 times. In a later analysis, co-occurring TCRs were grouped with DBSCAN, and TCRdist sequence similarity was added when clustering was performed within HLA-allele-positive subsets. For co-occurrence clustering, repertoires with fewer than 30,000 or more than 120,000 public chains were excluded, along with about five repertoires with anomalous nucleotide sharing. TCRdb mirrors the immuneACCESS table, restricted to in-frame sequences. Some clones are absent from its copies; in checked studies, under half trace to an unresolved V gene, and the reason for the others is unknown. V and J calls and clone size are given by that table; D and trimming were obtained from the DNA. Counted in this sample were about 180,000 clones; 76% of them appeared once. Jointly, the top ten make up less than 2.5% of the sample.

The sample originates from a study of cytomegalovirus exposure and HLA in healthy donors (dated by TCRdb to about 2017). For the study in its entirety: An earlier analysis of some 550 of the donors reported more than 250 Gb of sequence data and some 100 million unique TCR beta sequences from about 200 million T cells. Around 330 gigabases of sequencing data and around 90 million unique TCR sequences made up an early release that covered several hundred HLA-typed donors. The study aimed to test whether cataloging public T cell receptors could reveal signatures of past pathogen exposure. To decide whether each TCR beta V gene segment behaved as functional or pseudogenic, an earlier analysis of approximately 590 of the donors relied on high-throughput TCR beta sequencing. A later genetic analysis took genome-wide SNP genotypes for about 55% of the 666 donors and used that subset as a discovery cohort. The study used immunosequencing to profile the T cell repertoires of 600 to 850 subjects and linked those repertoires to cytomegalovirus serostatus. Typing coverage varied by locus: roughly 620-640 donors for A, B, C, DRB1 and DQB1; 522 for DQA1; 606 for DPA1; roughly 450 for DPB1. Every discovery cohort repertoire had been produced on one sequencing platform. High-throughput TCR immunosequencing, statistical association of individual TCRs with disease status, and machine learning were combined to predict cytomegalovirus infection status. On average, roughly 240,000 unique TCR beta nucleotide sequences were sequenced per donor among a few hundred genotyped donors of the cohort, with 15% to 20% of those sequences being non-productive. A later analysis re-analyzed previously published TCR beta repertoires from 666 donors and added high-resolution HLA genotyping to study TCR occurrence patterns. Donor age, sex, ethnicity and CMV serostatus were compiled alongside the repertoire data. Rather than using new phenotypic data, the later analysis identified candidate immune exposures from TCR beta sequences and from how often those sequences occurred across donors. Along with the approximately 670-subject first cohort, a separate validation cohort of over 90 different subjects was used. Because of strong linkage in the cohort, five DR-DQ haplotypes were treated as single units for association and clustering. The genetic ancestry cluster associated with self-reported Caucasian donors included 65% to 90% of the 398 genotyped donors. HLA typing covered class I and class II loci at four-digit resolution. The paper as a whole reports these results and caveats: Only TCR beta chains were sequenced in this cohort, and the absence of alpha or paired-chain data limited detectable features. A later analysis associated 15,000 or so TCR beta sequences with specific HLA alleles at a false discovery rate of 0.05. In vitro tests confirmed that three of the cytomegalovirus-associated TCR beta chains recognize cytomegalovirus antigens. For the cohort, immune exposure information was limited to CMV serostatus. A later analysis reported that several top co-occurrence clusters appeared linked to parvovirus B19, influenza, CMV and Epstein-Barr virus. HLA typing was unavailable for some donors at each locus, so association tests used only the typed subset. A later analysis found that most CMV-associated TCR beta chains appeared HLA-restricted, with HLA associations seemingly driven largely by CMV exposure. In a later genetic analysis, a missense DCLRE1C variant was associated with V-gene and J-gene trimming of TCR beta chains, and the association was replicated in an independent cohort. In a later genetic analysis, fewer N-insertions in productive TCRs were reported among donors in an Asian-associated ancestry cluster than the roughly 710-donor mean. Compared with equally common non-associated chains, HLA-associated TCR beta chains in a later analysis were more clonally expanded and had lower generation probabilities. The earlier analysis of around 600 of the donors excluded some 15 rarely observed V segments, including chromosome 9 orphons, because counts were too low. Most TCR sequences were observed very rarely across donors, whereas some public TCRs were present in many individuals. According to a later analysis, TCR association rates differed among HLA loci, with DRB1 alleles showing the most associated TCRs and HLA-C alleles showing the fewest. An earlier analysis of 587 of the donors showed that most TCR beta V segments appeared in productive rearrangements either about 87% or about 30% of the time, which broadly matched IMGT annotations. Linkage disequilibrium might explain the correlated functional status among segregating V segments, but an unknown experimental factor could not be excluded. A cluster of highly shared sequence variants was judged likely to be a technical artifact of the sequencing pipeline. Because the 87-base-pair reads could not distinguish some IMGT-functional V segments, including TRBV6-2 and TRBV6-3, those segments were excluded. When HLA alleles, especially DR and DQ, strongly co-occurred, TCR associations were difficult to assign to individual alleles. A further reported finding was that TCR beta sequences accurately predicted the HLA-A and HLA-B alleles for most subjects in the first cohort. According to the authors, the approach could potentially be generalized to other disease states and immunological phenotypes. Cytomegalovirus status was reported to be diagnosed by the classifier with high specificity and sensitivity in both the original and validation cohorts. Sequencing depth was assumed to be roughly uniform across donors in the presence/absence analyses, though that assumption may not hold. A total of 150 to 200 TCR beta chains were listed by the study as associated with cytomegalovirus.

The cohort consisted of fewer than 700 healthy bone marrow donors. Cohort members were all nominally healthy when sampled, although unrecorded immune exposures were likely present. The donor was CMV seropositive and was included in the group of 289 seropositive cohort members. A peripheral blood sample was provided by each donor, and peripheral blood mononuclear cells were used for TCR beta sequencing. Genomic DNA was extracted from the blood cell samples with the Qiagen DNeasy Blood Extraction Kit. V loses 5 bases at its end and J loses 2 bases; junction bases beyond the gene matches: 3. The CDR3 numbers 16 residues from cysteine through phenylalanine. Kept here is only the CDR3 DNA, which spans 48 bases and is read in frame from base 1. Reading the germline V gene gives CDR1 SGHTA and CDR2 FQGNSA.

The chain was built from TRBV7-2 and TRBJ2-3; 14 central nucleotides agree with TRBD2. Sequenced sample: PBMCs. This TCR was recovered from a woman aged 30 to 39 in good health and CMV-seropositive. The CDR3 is CASSPGLAGDTDTQYF. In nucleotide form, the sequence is TGTGCCAGCAGCCCGGGACTAGCGGGGGACACAGATACGCAGTATTTT.